The next 7 T cell receptor beta chains were all read from a single sample in a study of T cell changes during pregnancy in multiple sclerosis. Generated by immunoSEQ multiplex PCR, the TCRdb table keeps only in-frame clones and is missing some. The sample shows about 38,000 clones, approximately 91% of them seen only once. Sequences were derived from CD8+ T cells from peripheral blood mononuclear cells, sampled after pregnancy. These receptors were taken from a female donor with multiple sclerosis, enrolled in a pregnancy study.

This chain links TRBV2 with TRBJ2-1, with D possibly matching TRBD1 (5 bases). The V gene lost 1 base and the J gene lost 3 bases, with 13 bases spanning the gap. The CDR3 sequence is 16 residues long. Germline assignment: CDR1 SNHLY and CDR2 FYNNEI. CDR3 nucleotides: TGTGCCAGCAGTGAAGAGGCAGGGTCATACTACAATGAGCAGTTCTTC. It is translated as CASSEEAGSYYNEQFF.

The chain joins TRBV5-1 to TRBJ1-2, with D possibly TRBD1 on 5 matching bases. Per germline, CDR1 SGHRS and CDR2 YFSETQ. Between the trimmed V and J ends, which lost 0 bases and 8 bases, there was a span of 11 bases. The CDR3 is 13 amino acids. The CDR3 DNA is TGCGCCAGCAGCTTGGGGGCAGGGAGGGGCTACACCTTC. It translates to CASSLGAGRGYTF. Variable domain in full (rest from reference TRBV5-1 and TRBJ1-2): KAGVTQTPRYLIKTRGQQVTLSCSPISGHRSVSWYQQTPGQGLQFLFEYFSETQRNKGNFPGRFSGRQFSNSRSEMNVSTLELGDSALYLCASSLGAGRGYTFGSGTRLTVV.

This chain links TRBV7-6 with TRBJ2-1, with D uncertain. Trimming removed 1 base at V and 5 bases at J, with 18 bases between. This CDR3 spans 17 amino acids. Germline CDR1 reads SGHVS; CDR2 reads FNYEAQ. The CDR3 nucleotides are TGTGCCAGCAGCTTAGATTTTAGCCCCCATTTCCACAATGAGCAGTTCTTC. This sequence encodes CASSLDFSPHFHNEQFF.

V and J are TRBV5-8 and TRBJ2-7; 7 bases are shared with TRBD1. J lost 3 bases, V lost 4 bases, and 4 bases had no gene match. Looked up from germline, CDR1 is SGHTS and CDR2 is YDEGEE. The CDR3 length is 13 residues. The CDR3 is CASSQTGNYEQYF. The CDR3 DNA reads TGTGCCAGCAGCCAGACAGGGAACTACGAGCAGTACTTC. Supplemented by reference TRBV5-8 and TRBJ2-7, the full variable domain reads EAGVTQSPTHLIKTRGQQATLRCSPISGHTSVYWYQQALGLGLQFLLWYDEGEERNRGNFPPRFSGRQFPNYSSELNVNALELEDSALYLCASSQTGNYEQYFGPGTRLTVT.

The gene calls are TRBV11-2 and TRBJ2-5; 10 bases align to TRBD2. J lost 5 bases, V lost 5 bases, and 8 bases had no gene match. Germline V CDR1 and CDR2: SGHAT, FQNNGV. This CDR3 region has 15 residues. CDR3 DNA sequence: TGTGCCAGCAGCCTGACGCCAGCGGGGGGGGAGACCCAGTACTTC. Translation: CASSLTPAGGETQYF.

Only a few counts were recorded for this clone. The genes are TRBV28 and TRBJ1-1; D is unclear. The V gene's germline CDR1 is MDHEN and CDR2 SYDVKM. The CDR3 covers 14 residues. The ends were cut back, 8 bases at V and 4 bases at J, with 17 bases in the middle. The CDR3 loop is CASGRKTMSTEAFF. Here the CDR3 DNA reads TGTGCCAGCGGCCGTAAGACAATGAGCACTGAAGCTTTCTTT.

V and J are TRBV16 and TRBJ2-1; D may be TRBD2 (6 bases). The V gene's germline CDR1 is KGHSY and CDR2 FQNENV. There are 14 residues in the CDR3. Trimming removed 0 bases at V and 7 bases at J, with 10 bases between. The CDR3 loop reads CASSQSARGNEQFF. The DNA for the CDR3 is TGTGCCAGCAGCCAATCGGCGCGGGGTAATGAGCAGTTCTTC.